This TCR beta chain comes out of a study of long-term antiretroviral therapy in people with HIV. CDR3 length: 14 amino acids. V lost 11 bases to trimming and J lost 0 bases, with 16 bases between them. The germline CDR1 and CDR2 sequences are MDHEN and SYDVKM. Assay version v3.0 of immunoSEQ was used, and it was run at survey level. Generated by immunoSEQ multiplex PCR, the TCRdb table keeps only in-frame clones and is missing some. In the table there are about 30,000 clones, over 90% of which are singletons. Regarding this clone: Its antigen is unknown.

Study findings and constraints: Investigators report no available data on ART adherence, viral resistance or therapy changes.

The source material was unsorted PBMCs, sampled 6.2 years after starting antiretroviral therapy. This receptor was identified in a man aged 35 to 55 with HIV. The chain has TRBV28 and TRBJ1-1; unclear D gene. CDR3 region: CAARVGLMNTEAFF. The CDR3 nucleotides are TGTGCCGCAAGAGTAGGGTTAATGAACACTGAAGCTTTCTTT.